This TCR beta chain was profiled in a study of T cell repertoires in cytomegalovirus infection. About the research overall: CMV epitopes used comprised recently identified HLA-C-restricted ones and well-studied HLA-B-restricted ones. Public TCR beta signature analysis indicated the presence of both CMV infection and matching HLA type. Study-level results: Carriers of CMV plus the relevant HLA were identified by cumulative public TCR beta family frequency. Across the ex vivo response, the dominant clonotypes were HLA-C-restricted CMV-specific TCR beta clonotypes.

Between the trimmed V and J ends, which lost 9 bases and 2 bases, there was a span of 10 bases. Per germline, CDR1 LNHDA and CDR2 SQIVND (reference sequence). The CDR3 covers 13 residues. Each CDR3 protein gets one entry after TCRdb re-called the reads with MiXCR. The top ten clones hold 15% to 20% of a sample with over 250,000 distinct CDR3 sequences, 20% to 25% of them seen once. This clonotype was observed a few times. As yet, its antigen is unknown. This sample comprised cultured PBMCs, obtained from culture after CMV antigen stimulation. J is TRBJ2-2 and V is TRBV19; D might be TRBD2 (6 bases). The source is a human donor in good health (CMV status not recorded). Some clones in this sample may be carry-over from other donors' samples. The CDR3 coding sequence is TGTGCCAGCGGGACTCACAACACCGGGGAGCTGTTTTTT. It codes for CASGTHNTGELFF. The complete variable domain, with remaining parts taken from reference TRBV19 and TRBJ2-2, reads DGGITQSPKYLFRKEGQNVTLSCEQNLNHDAMYWYRQDPGQGLRLIYYSQIVNDFQKGDIAEGYSVSREKKESFPLTVTSAQKNPTAFYLCASGTHNTGELFFGEGSRLTVL.